The rows below give T cell receptor beta chains drawn from one sample of a study of OX40 agonist ivuxolimab in advanced cancers. Sequencing was performed with immunoSEQ multiplex PCR; in TCRdb, only in-frame clones are kept and a portion is missing. The sample includes some 100,000 clones, about nine tenths of them seen just once. The source was CD4+ or CD8+ T cells sorted from blood, collected in a trial of the OX40 agonist ivuxolimab. The receptors originated from an adult with an advanced solid tumor such as melanoma, head and neck, liver or kidney cancer. CDR3s include the opening cysteine and the closing phenylalanine or tryptophan. Fields, in order: D gene, CDR3 length, J gene, V gene, clone size, CDR3 DNA, CDR3 protein. The D gene is left open where the match is weak. Size values are once, few and many counts, or a class for expanded clones, and some rows have none.

D gene: -; CDR3 length: 14; J gene: TRBJ1-1; V gene: TRBV29-1; clone size: -; CDR3 DNA: TGCAGCGTTGAAGGGCCCAGTATGAACACTGAAGCTTTCTTT; CDR3 protein: CSVEGPSMNTEAFF
D gene: -; CDR3 length: 16; J gene: TRBJ2-1; V gene: TRBV15; clone size: -; CDR3 DNA: TGTGCCACCAGCAGAGATCCGGGCGACCCCTACAATGAGCAGTTCTTC; CDR3 protein: CATSRDPGDPYNEQFF
D gene: -; CDR3 length: 15; J gene: TRBJ1-4; V gene: TRBV7-9; clone size: -; CDR3 DNA: TGTGCCAGCAGCCCCCTGGGCGGCACTAATGAAAAACTGTTTTTT; CDR3 protein: CASSPLGGTNEKLFF
D gene: -; CDR3 length: 14; J gene: TRBJ2-5; V gene: TRBV7-2; clone size: -; CDR3 DNA: TGTGCCAGCCTACCCCGGCCGGTTGCGGAGACCCAGTACTTC; CDR3 protein: CASLPRPVAETQYF
D gene: TRBD2; CDR3 length: 16; J gene: TRBJ2-2; V gene: TRBV11-2; clone size: -; CDR3 DNA: TGTGCCAGCAGCTTATCGACTAGCGGTAACACCGGGGAGCTGTTTTTT; CDR3 protein: CASSLSTSGNTGELFF
D gene: TRBD2; CDR3 length: 16; J gene: TRBJ2-1; V gene: TRBV7-8; clone size: -; CDR3 DNA: TGTGCCAGCAGCTTAGCGGGACTAGGGCCGCGAAATGAGCAGTTCTTC; CDR3 protein: CASSLAGLGPRNEQFF
D gene: TRBD1; CDR3 length: 13; J gene: TRBJ2-7; V gene: TRBV2; clone size: -; CDR3 DNA: TGTGCCAGCAGCCGGGACAGGGTAAACGAGCAGTACTTC; CDR3 protein: CASSRDRVNEQYF
D gene: TRBD1; CDR3 length: 13; J gene: TRBJ1-2; V gene: TRBV28; clone size: few; CDR3 DNA: TGTGCCACCGACCGGACAGGGAACTATGGCTACACCTTC; CDR3 protein: CATDRTGNYGYTF
D gene: -; CDR3 length: 10; J gene: TRBJ2-5; V gene: TRBV20-1; clone size: -; CDR3 DNA: TGCAGTGTACTGTGGGAGACCCAGTACTTC; CDR3 protein: CSVLWETQYF
D gene: TRBD1; CDR3 length: 14; J gene: TRBJ2-7; V gene: TRBV29-1; clone size: -; CDR3 DNA: TGCAGCGTACTCAGAGGGACAGGGGGCAACGAGCAGTACTTC; CDR3 protein: CSVLRGTGGNEQYF
D gene: -; CDR3 length: 16; J gene: TRBJ1-2; V gene: TRBV7-2; clone size: -; CDR3 DNA: TGTGCCAGCAGCTCCCGGGACGGACGTTCTAACTATGGCTACACCTTC; CDR3 protein: CASSSRDGRSNYGYTF
D gene: TRBD2; CDR3 length: 13; J gene: TRBJ2-7; V gene: TRBV28; clone size: -; CDR3 DNA: TGTGCCAGCATTGCGGGAGGGACCTACGAGCAGTACTTC; CDR3 protein: CASIAGGTYEQYF
D gene: TRBD1; CDR3 length: 17; J gene: TRBJ2-1; V gene: TRBV4-3; clone size: -; CDR3 DNA: TGCGCCAGCAGCCAAGCACAGGGGTTGGGACGGGCCAATGAGCAGTTCTTC; CDR3 protein: CASSQAQGLGRANEQFF
D gene: -; CDR3 length: 12; J gene: TRBJ1-4; V gene: TRBV27; clone size: once; CDR3 DNA: TGTGCCAGCAGAACAACTAATGAAAAACTGTTTTTT; CDR3 protein: CASRTTNEKLFF
D gene: TRBD1; CDR3 length: 15; J gene: TRBJ2-5; V gene: TRBV7-8; clone size: -; CDR3 DNA: TGTGCCAGCAGCTTACGACAGGGGAACCAAGAGACCCAGTACTTC; CDR3 protein: CASSLRQGNQETQYF
D gene: TRBD2; CDR3 length: 18; J gene: TRBJ2-2; V gene: TRBV28; clone size: -; CDR3 DNA: TGTGCCACCCTTGGTACTAGCGGGAGGGCCGGGAACACCGGGGAGCTGTTTTTT; CDR3 protein: CATLGTSGRAGNTGELFF
D gene: TRBD2; CDR3 length: 17; J gene: TRBJ2-3; V gene: TRBV7-3; clone size: -; CDR3 DNA: TGTGCCAGCAGCTTATCCCCGACTAGCGGGAGAGCAGATACGCAGTATTTT; CDR3 protein: CASSLSPTSGRADTQYF
D gene: -; CDR3 length: 13; J gene: TRBJ2-7; V gene: TRBV28; clone size: -; CDR3 DNA: TGTGCCAGCAGTTTTGGGGCCCTCTACGAGCAGTACTTC; CDR3 protein: CASSFGALYEQYF
D gene: -; CDR3 length: 13; J gene: TRBJ1-1; V gene: TRBV28; clone size: -; CDR3 DNA: TGTGCCATCTTCCATGGGGAAAACACTGAAGCTTTCTTT; CDR3 protein: CAIFHGENTEAFF
D gene: -; CDR3 length: 15; J gene: TRBJ2-2; V gene: TRBV28; clone size: once; CDR3 DNA: TGTGCCAGCAGTTTCGGGACGGCGAACACCGGGGAGCTGTTTTTT; CDR3 protein: CASSFGTANTGELFF
D gene: TRBD2; CDR3 length: 15; J gene: TRBJ2-2; V gene: TRBV5-1; clone size: -; CDR3 DNA: TGCGCCAGCAGCCCCGGACTAGCGGGAATCGGGGAGCTGTTTTTT; CDR3 protein: CASSPGLAGIGELFF
D gene: TRBD2; CDR3 length: 15; J gene: TRBJ2-3; V gene: TRBV5-1; clone size: once; CDR3 DNA: TGCGCCAGCAGCCTCAGCGGGATGATCGCAGATACGCAGTATTTT; CDR3 protein: CASSLSGMIADTQYF
D gene: -; CDR3 length: 14; J gene: TRBJ2-5; V gene: TRBV4-2; clone size: -; CDR3 DNA: TGTGCCAGCAGCCAAGGCGCCGGGGAGGTTAAACAGTACTTC; CDR3 protein: CASSQGAGEVKQYF
D gene: -; CDR3 length: 11; J gene: TRBJ2-3; V gene: TRBV5-6; clone size: -; CDR3 DNA: TGTGCCAGCAGCTTTGGTTATTCGCAGTATTTT; CDR3 protein: CASSFGYSQYF
D gene: -; CDR3 length: 17; J gene: TRBJ2-3; V gene: TRBV7-8; clone size: -; CDR3 DNA: TGTGCCAGCAGCCCCCATCCGGTAGCGTTTAGGACGCATACGCAGTATTTT; CDR3 protein: CASSPHPVAFRTHTQYF
D gene: -; CDR3 length: 16; J gene: TRBJ2-2; V gene: TRBV11-3; clone size: -; CDR3 DNA: TGTGCCAGCAGCCCGGGAAGTGTGGCAAACACCGGGGAGCTGTTTTTT; CDR3 protein: CASSPGSVANTGELFF
D gene: -; CDR3 length: 15; J gene: TRBJ1-3; V gene: TRBV5-1; clone size: -; CDR3 DNA: TGCGCCAGCAGCTTGGAGGCGGGCTCTGGAAACACCATATATTTT; CDR3 protein: CASSLEAGSGNTIYF
D gene: TRBD1; CDR3 length: 15; J gene: TRBJ2-5; V gene: TRBV7-3; clone size: -; CDR3 DNA: TGTGCCAGCAGCTACTTGGGACAGTCTCAGGAGACCCAGTACTTC; CDR3 protein: CASSYLGQSQETQYF
D gene: -; CDR3 length: 17; J gene: TRBJ1-5; V gene: TRBV21-1; clone size: -; CDR3 DNA: TGTGCCAGCAGCAAAGTGAGGGGGAATAATAGCAATCAGCCCCAGCATTTT; CDR3 protein: CASSKVRGNNSNQPQHF
D gene: TRBD1; CDR3 length: 15; J gene: TRBJ2-5; V gene: TRBV7-6; clone size: -; CDR3 DNA: TGTGCCAGCAGCTTAGGACAGGGACCCTTTGAGACCCAGTACTTC; CDR3 protein: CASSLGQGPFETQYF
D gene: TRBD1; CDR3 length: 18; J gene: TRBJ1-4; V gene: TRBV4-2; clone size: once; CDR3 DNA: TGTGCCAGCAGCCAAGTGGGGACAGGGTCAGTTATTGGGGAAAAACTGTTTTTT; CDR3 protein: CASSQVGTGSVIGEKLFF
D gene: TRBD1; CDR3 length: 16; J gene: TRBJ2-2; V gene: TRBV5-1; clone size: -; CDR3 DNA: TGCGCCAGCAGCTTTGATGCGGGACAGGGGTCCGGGGAGCTGTTTTTT; CDR3 protein: CASSFDAGQGSGELFF
D gene: TRBD2; CDR3 length: 15; J gene: TRBJ2-7; V gene: TRBV7-8; clone size: -; CDR3 DNA: TGTGCCAGCAGCTTAGTACTAGCGGGGGAATACGAGCAGTACTTC; CDR3 protein: CASSLVLAGEYEQYF
D gene: -; CDR3 length: 15; J gene: TRBJ2-4; V gene: TRBV7-2; clone size: -; CDR3 DNA: TGTGCCAGCAGACTAACGGGCGGGCTGGGAAACATTCAGTACTTC; CDR3 protein: CASRLTGGLGNIQYF
D gene: TRBD1; CDR3 length: 13; J gene: TRBJ1-1; V gene: TRBV5-8; clone size: -; CDR3 DNA: TGTGCCAGCAGCAACAGGGGTCGGACTGAAGCTTTCTTT; CDR3 protein: CASSNRGRTEAFF
D gene: TRBD2; CDR3 length: 14; J gene: TRBJ2-7; V gene: TRBV9; clone size: -; CDR3 DNA: TGTGCCAGCAGCGTAGTAGCGGGAGTCTCCGAGCAGTACTTC; CDR3 protein: CASSVVAGVSEQYF
D gene: TRBD2; CDR3 length: 13; J gene: TRBJ2-5; V gene: TRBV6-1; clone size: few; CDR3 DNA: TGTGCCAGCAGGCGGGAGGGAAGAGAGACCCAGTACTTC; CDR3 protein: CASRREGRETQYF
D gene: -; CDR3 length: 12; J gene: TRBJ2-1; V gene: TRBV29-1; clone size: -; CDR3 DNA: TGCAGCGTTGAAGAGCAGGGGTCTGAGCAGTTCTTC; CDR3 protein: CSVEEQGSEQFF
D gene: -; CDR3 length: 15; J gene: TRBJ2-7; V gene: TRBV6-5; clone size: -; CDR3 DNA: TGTGCCAGCAGTTACTACCCCCAGGCCTCCTACGAGCAGTACTTC; CDR3 protein: CASSYYPQASYEQYF
D gene: -; CDR3 length: 14; J gene: TRBJ1-3; V gene: TRBV6-5; clone size: once; CDR3 DNA: TGTGCCAGCAGTTACTCGGGGTCTGGAAACACCATATATTTT; CDR3 protein: CASSYSGSGNTIYF
D gene: -; CDR3 length: 11; J gene: TRBJ2-7; V gene: TRBV7-9; clone size: -; CDR3 DNA: TGTGCCAGCAGCTTAAGCCAGCAGCAGTACTTC; CDR3 protein: CASSLSQQQYF
D gene: TRBD2; CDR3 length: 14; J gene: TRBJ2-1; V gene: TRBV7-2; clone size: -; CDR3 DNA: TGTGCCAGCAGCTTAAGCGGGACTAACAATGAGCAGTTCTTC; CDR3 protein: CASSLSGTNNEQFF
D gene: -; CDR3 length: 15; J gene: TRBJ2-7; V gene: TRBV11-2; clone size: -; CDR3 DNA: TGTGCCAGCAGCTCAGTTTTAACTAGTTTTTACGAGCAGTACTTC; CDR3 protein: CASSSVLTSFYEQYF
D gene: TRBD2; CDR3 length: 15; J gene: TRBJ2-5; V gene: TRBV11-2; clone size: once; CDR3 DNA: TGTGCCAGCAGCTCAACGACTAGCGGGACAGAGACCCAGTACTTC; CDR3 protein: CASSSTTSGTETQYF
D gene: -; CDR3 length: 15; J gene: TRBJ2-2; V gene: TRBV19; clone size: -; CDR3 DNA: TGTGCCAGTAGTATAGTAGGGCTGGGCACCGGGGAGCTGTTTTTT; CDR3 protein: CASSIVGLGTGELFF